This TCR beta chain was observed in a study of identifying expanded T cells in peripheral blood. V was trimmed by 4 bases and J by 2 bases, leaving 9 bases between them. CDR1 SGHTA and CDR2 FQGNSA come from the germline V gene. The CDR3 covers 13 residues. Measured with immunoSEQ multiplex PCR; TCRdb has only the in-frame clones, and not every one. Among approximately 100,000 clones, 88% were seen once, and the ten largest hold 6.5% to 9%. The study's findings and limits: Variance in clone template counts between two-week samples significantly increased with total template count across all healthy donors.

With respect to this clone: What it binds is unknown.

During the collection period, no donor immune events like infections were recorded. The receptor was isolated from a person aged 18-70 years in good health. The sample comprised blood. The V and J genes are TRBV7-2 and TRBJ2-7; no firm D call. The CDR3 nucleotides read TGTGCCAGCAGCTCCCGTGGGACCTACGAGCAGTACTTC. It encodes CASSSRGTYEQYF.